A single T cell receptor beta chain is shown here with its context. Antigen unknown. This sample was taken from a study of PD-1 blockade in mismatch repair-deficient tumors. The study, taken as a whole, reports: Tumor-resident clones, often absent from pretreatment blood, expanded after pembrolizumab and then contracted.

Mismatch repair deficiency was confirmed in all patients, by PCR or immunohistochemistry. TCR sequencing covered a few patients who responded to pembrolizumab. Measured with immunoSEQ multiplex PCR; TCRdb has only the in-frame clones, and not every one. The sample has approximately 79,000 clones; around 80% are singletons. The sample in question was peripheral blood, obtained 44 weeks after starting pembrolizumab. The TCR was taken from an adult with mismatch repair-deficient cancer.

Written as DNA, the CDR3 is TGTGCCAGCAGTGAAGGGGCAGACCACTATGGCTACACCTTC. Translated, it gives CASSEGADHYGYTF. The J gene is TRBJ1-2, the V gene TRBV25-1, with D possibly TRBD1 on 5 matching bases. The CDR3 runs to 14 residues. CDR1 is MGHDK, CDR2 SYGVNS, per germline. Deletions cut 2 bases from V and 3 bases from J, with 10 bases between.